This passage covers 10 T cell receptor beta chains from one sample sequenced in a study of blood T cell repertoires in COVID-19 (dated by TCRdb to 2018 to 2021). The library was made by the immunoSEQ multiplex PCR assay. TCRdb stores this immuneACCESS table with in-frame sequences only. Part of the clones is absent; in the studies checked, under half of the shortfall reflects unresolved V genes, and no reason is known for the rest. The sample table holds more than 150,000 clones, of which approximately 88% were seen once. The ten largest account for roughly 2.9% of the sample. Sequencing used peripheral blood. The source is a woman aged 60 to 75 with acute or convalescent COVID-19.

The J gene is TRBJ1-6, the V gene TRBV18; TRBD1 is a possible D gene (6 bases). Germline V gives CDR1 KGHSH, CDR2 LQKENI. Trimming took off 3 bases at V and 5 bases at J, with 14 bases between the two ends. CDR3 length: 16 amino acids. Here the CDR3 DNA reads TGTGCCAGCTCACCTTCGGGCAGGGGCAATAATTCACCCCTCCACTTT. Its translation: CASSPSGRGNNSPLHF. Drawing the rest from reference TRBV18 and TRBJ1-6, the complete variable domain is NAGVMQNPRHLVRRRGQEARLRCSPMKGHSHVYWYRQLPEEGLKFMVYLQKENIIDESGMPKERFSAEFPKEGPSILRIQQVVRGDSAAYFCASSPSGRGNNSPLHFGNGTRLTVT.

This clone has a single count. The chain is built from TRBV27 and TRBJ1-6; D not certain. V shed 6 bases and J shed 8 bases, with 14 bases lying between them. From germline, CDR1 is MNHEY and CDR2 SMNVEV (reference sequence). The CDR3 has 14 amino acids. DNA for the CDR3: TGTGCCAGCAGGACGGTGGGGAGGGATTCACCCCTCCACTTT. It is translated as CASRTVGRDSPLHF.

The genes are TRBV28 and TRBJ1-5, with D unclear. Germline V lookup: CDR1 MDHEN, CDR2 SYDVKM. The CDR3 sequence is 15 residues long. V dropped 1 base and J dropped 5 bases, with 12 bases sitting between them. Written as DNA, the CDR3 is TGTGCCAGCAGTTTATCCGGCAGCGCTTATCAGCCCCAGCATTTT. It translates to CASSLSGSAYQPQHF.

The CDR3 loop reads CASSQGADNSPLHF. CDR3 DNA sequence: TGTGCCAGCAGCCAAGGGGCAGATAATTCACCCCTCCACTTT. The chain carries TRBV3-1 (or the pseudogene TRBV3-2) and TRBJ1-6; D unresolved. The CDR3 contains 14 residues. The germline V and J ends were trimmed by 1 base and 5 bases, with 6 bases remaining between them. Germline CDR1 LGHDT, CDR2 YNNKEL (reference sequence).

This rearrangement joins TRBV6-5 to TRBJ1-2; D is uncertain. With 0 bases removed from V and 11 bases from J, the gap between germline ends came to 13 bases. Germline lookup yields CDR1 MNHEY and CDR2 SVGAGI. The CDR3 length is 13 residues. CDR3 region: CASSYSYGQPYTF. The DNA of the CDR3 is TGTGCCAGCAGTTACTCTTATGGGCAGCCTTACACCTTC.

The V call is TRBV9, the J call TRBJ1-2; 8 bases agree with TRBD1. Germline CDR1 SGDLS, CDR2 YYNGEE. CDR3 length equals 13 residues. Trimming at V came to 6 bases and at J to 7 bases, leaving 8 bases not matched to a gene. As DNA, the CDR3 is TGTGCCAGCACAAGGACAGGGAGATTTGGCTACACCTTC. The encoded protein is CASTRTGRFGYTF.

The chain has TRBV19 and TRBJ2-6, with D perhaps TRBD2 (5 bases). With 3 bases removed from V and 3 bases from J, the gap between germline ends came to 6 bases. The CDR3 is 14 amino acids. The V gene's germline CDR1 is LNHDA and CDR2 SQIVND (reference sequence). The CDR3 nucleotides read TGTGCCAGTAGTATCCGGGGTGGGGCCAACGTCCTGACTTTC. Translated: CASSIRGGANVLTF.

The genes are TRBV4-1 and TRBJ2-3; a possible D gene is TRBD2 (6 bases). The CDR3 extends over 14 amino acids. CDR1 and CDR2 (germline): MGHRA, YSYEKL. Trimming left V 5 bases short and J 4 bases short, with 13 bases between. CDR3 in amino acids: CASSSAGRPDTQYF. In nucleotides, the CDR3 is TGCGCCAGCAGCTCAGCGGGCCGGCCAGATACGCAGTATTTT.

This clone was detected a few times. The gene calls are TRBV3-1 (or the pseudogene TRBV3-2) and TRBJ1-6; weak D call: TRBD1 (6 bases). CDR1 is LGHDT, CDR2 YNNKEL, per germline (reference sequence). The CDR3 spans 14 residues. V was cut by 3 bases and J by 7 bases, with 10 bases left in between. DNA of the CDR3: TGTGCCAGCAGCCAGGGGGGGGCGAATTCACCCCTCCACTTT. The encoded protein is CASSQGGANSPLHF.

In this sample, this clone turned up once. The gene calls are TRBV5-1 and TRBJ2-1; D might be TRBD1 (6 bases). CDR1 and CDR2 from the germline V gene are SGHRS and YFSETQ. The V gene lost 0 bases and the J gene lost 4 bases, with 11 bases spanning the gap. This CDR3 comprises 15 residues. The CDR3 sequence: CASSLEGGPYNEQFF. CDR3 coding DNA: TGCGCCAGCAGCTTGGAAGGGGGACCTTACAATGAGCAGTTCTTC.